This is a list of T cell receptor beta chains from one sample in a study of T cells in Graves' hyperthyroidism and ophthalmopathy. Via MiXCR, TCRdb re-called the multiplex PCR reads, giving one row per CDR3 protein. The sample consists of some 570,000 distinct CDR3 sequences, 13% to 15% of them appearing once. Sequenced material: blood. The origin of the receptors is a woman in her late teens or twenties with Graves' ophthalmopathy. CDR3s include the opening cysteine and the closing phenylalanine or tryptophan. Each record gives: D gene, V gene, J gene, clone size, CDR3 length, CDR3 DNA, CDR3 protein. D genes are given only for firm matches. Size tells how often a clone was seen (once, few, many) or the class of an expanded clone, and some rows leave it out.

d_gene: -; v_gene: TRBV5-6; j_gene: TRBJ2-2; abundance: -; len: 15; CDR3nt: TGTGCCAGCAGCCCAGACTGGGGGGAGACCGGGGAGCTGTTTTTT; CDR3aa: CASSPDWGETGELFF
d_gene: TRBD2; v_gene: TRBV6-5; j_gene: TRBJ2-3; abundance: many; len: 16; CDR3nt: TGTGCCAGCAGTTACTCGACGGGAGGGGGCACAGATACGCAGTATTTT; CDR3aa: CASSYSTGGGTDTQYF
d_gene: TRBD1; v_gene: TRBV7-9; j_gene: TRBJ2-7; abundance: many; len: 15; CDR3nt: TGTGCCAGCAGCTTAGGACAGGGCCACTCCTACGAGCAGTACTTC; CDR3aa: CASSLGQGHSYEQYF
d_gene: -; v_gene: TRBV2; j_gene: TRBJ1-2; abundance: many; len: 13; CDR3nt: TGTGCCAGCCGTGGTCAGATAAACTATGGCTACACCTTC; CDR3aa: CASRGQINYGYTF
d_gene: -; v_gene: TRBV9; j_gene: TRBJ2-3; abundance: -; len: 18; CDR3nt: TGTGCCAGCAGCGTAGACGGACGCGTTCTTAGAGGCACAGATACGCAGTATTTT; CDR3aa: CASSVDGRVLRGTDTQYF
d_gene: -; v_gene: TRBV9; j_gene: TRBJ2-1; abundance: -; len: 14; CDR3nt: TGTGCCAACAGCGTAGAGGTGACCTACAATGAGCAGTTCTTC; CDR3aa: CANSVEVTYNEQFF
d_gene: TRBD1; v_gene: TRBV18; j_gene: TRBJ2-7; abundance: few; len: 16; CDR3nt: TGTGCCAGCTCACCACCGAGGACAGGGAGCTCCTACGAGCAGTACTTC; CDR3aa: CASSPPRTGSSYEQYF
d_gene: TRBD2; v_gene: TRBV19; j_gene: TRBJ2-7; abundance: few; len: 13; CDR3nt: TGTGCCAGTAGTATTAGCGGGAGGGCCGAGCAGTACTTC; CDR3aa: CASSISGRAEQYF
d_gene: -; v_gene: TRBV4-1; j_gene: TRBJ2-1; abundance: few; len: 16; CDR3nt: TGCGCCAGCAGCCAAGATGGCAGGGTAATCTACAATGAGCAGTTCTTC; CDR3aa: CASSQDGRVIYNEQFF
d_gene: TRBD2; v_gene: TRBV3-1; j_gene: TRBJ2-1; abundance: few; len: 18; CDR3nt: TGTGCCAGCAGCCAACCTCCGGGGGGAGCGGGCCACTACAATGAGCAGTTCTTC; CDR3aa: CASSQPPGGAGHYNEQFF
d_gene: TRBD1; v_gene: TRBV6-2/TRBV6-3; j_gene: TRBJ1-2; abundance: few; len: 14; CDR3nt: TGTGCCAGCAGTTACGCCGGACAGGTTGATGGCTACACCTTC; CDR3aa: CASSYAGQVDGYTF
d_gene: -; v_gene: TRBV18; j_gene: TRBJ1-5; abundance: many; len: 15; CDR3nt: TGTGCCAGCTCACCCTCAGGTTTTAGCAATCAGCCCCAGCATTTT; CDR3aa: CASSPSGFSNQPQHF
d_gene: -; v_gene: TRBV7-2; j_gene: TRBJ2-7; abundance: many; len: 13; CDR3nt: TGTGCCAGCAGCTTAGCGGAGGGAACAGAGCAGTACTTC; CDR3aa: CASSLAEGTEQYF
d_gene: TRBD1; v_gene: TRBV5-1; j_gene: TRBJ2-1; abundance: many; len: 15; CDR3nt: TGCGCCAGCAGCTCTGACAGGGTAGGCCAAAATGAGCAGTTCTTC; CDR3aa: CASSSDRVGQNEQFF
d_gene: TRBD1; v_gene: TRBV19; j_gene: TRBJ2-5; abundance: -; len: 15; CDR3nt: TGTGCCAGTAGTTGGACAGGCCCTTCTGGAGAGACCCAGTACTTC; CDR3aa: CASSWTGPSGETQYF
d_gene: TRBD2; v_gene: TRBV2; j_gene: TRBJ2-5; abundance: many; len: 14; CDR3nt: TGTGCCAGCAGGACTAGCGGGGGTAAAGAGACCCAGTACTTC; CDR3aa: CASRTSGGKETQYF
d_gene: TRBD1; v_gene: TRBV28; j_gene: TRBJ1-2; abundance: -; len: 14; CDR3nt: TGTGCCAGCAGTTCGACAGGGGGCGCAAATGGCTACACCTTC; CDR3aa: CASSSTGGANGYTF
d_gene: -; v_gene: TRBV20-1; j_gene: TRBJ2-7; abundance: many; len: 14; CDR3nt: TGCAGTGCTAAGGGAGGCCGGCGGGCTTACGAGCAGTACTTC; CDR3aa: CSAKGGRRAYEQYF
d_gene: -; v_gene: TRBV30; j_gene: TRBJ2-7; abundance: many; len: 12; CDR3nt: TGTGCCTGGAGTTTCTTTGGGTATGAGCAGTACTTC; CDR3aa: CAWSFFGYEQYF
d_gene: TRBD1; v_gene: TRBV18; j_gene: TRBJ1-6; abundance: many; len: 15; CDR3nt: TGTGCCAGCTCACCGACCGGGACAGATAATTCACCCCTCCACTTT; CDR3aa: CASSPTGTDNSPLHF
d_gene: -; v_gene: TRBV20-1; j_gene: TRBJ2-7; abundance: many; len: 15; CDR3nt: TGCAGTGCTAGAGATGGGGGCGGGGTCTCCTACGAGCAGTACTTC; CDR3aa: CSARDGGGVSYEQYF
d_gene: TRBD2; v_gene: TRBV5-6; j_gene: TRBJ2-3; abundance: many; len: 16; CDR3nt: TGTGCCAGCAGCTTGCTCAGCGGGGGGGGCACAGATACGCAGTATTTT; CDR3aa: CASSLLSGGGTDTQYF
d_gene: TRBD2; v_gene: TRBV13; j_gene: TRBJ2-1; abundance: many; len: 18; CDR3nt: TGTGCCAGCAGCCCCCTAGGGGCGGGAGGCCTCATTAACAATGAGCAGTTCTTC; CDR3aa: CASSPLGAGGLINNEQFF